This T cell receptor (beta chain) emerged from a study of blood T cell repertoires in COVID-19. Overall study: The United States, Italy and Spain were the sources of the acute and convalescent COVID-19 samples. PBMCs, B-cell-depleted T cells, or T cells provided the cDNA or gDNA that made up the material.

In assigning cohorts, the study relied on participant-reported clinical history. Germline CDR1 and CDR2: SGHNT and YYREEE (reference sequence). The CDR3 contains 14 residues. The ends lost 1 base at V and 2 bases at J; junction bases unmatched: 2. Source study methods: Nucleated cell counts were estimated from reference gene primer amplification. Data came from immunoSEQ multiplex PCR; TCRdb stores just in-frame clones and leaves some out. V and J calls and clone size are copied from that table; D and trimming were computed from the DNA. This sample has some 250,000 clones, with about 91% found just once.

V gene TRBV5-4 combines with J gene TRBJ2-5; the match to TRBD2 covers 7 bases. The sequencing sample was made of PBMCs or T cells enriched from blood (not recorded which). This TCR was recovered from a human donor in a cohort exposed to, infected with or recovered from COVID-19 (not recorded which). The donor label of this sample is uncertain. The CDR3 sequence: CASSLWGGQETQYF. CDR3 sequence (DNA): TGTGCCAGCAGCTTGTGGGGGGGACAAGAGACCCAGTACTTC.